This T cell receptor beta chain was profiled in a study of blood T cell repertoires in COVID-19. Study context: Donors in the United States, Italy and Spain gave samples during acute or convalescent COVID-19. T cells, B-cell-depleted T cells, or PBMCs supplied cDNA or gDNA.

J was trimmed by 6 bases and V by 6 bases; bases with no gene match: 11. In germline, CDR1 is LNHDA, CDR2 SQIVND (reference sequence). The CDR3 consists of 14 residues. Original data processing: Reference gene primer amplification gave nucleated cell count estimates. The assay was immunoSEQ multiplex PCR, and TCRdb's table has in-frame clones only and misses some. V, J and clone size derive from that table, while D and trimming were established from the DNA sequence. The table records some 250,000 clones, roughly 86% of them present only once. The source material was peripheral blood. This clonotype originated in a woman in her 30s who had recovered from COVID-19. The chain couples TRBV19 to TRBJ2-7, with 7 positions matching TRBD2. The CDR3 DNA is TGTGCCAGTAGAACCACGGGGGGTCCCTCCGAGCAGTACTTC. Translation gives CASRTTGGPSEQYF. Together with reference TRBV19 and TRBJ2-7, the CDR3 gives the full variable domain: DGGITQSPKYLFRKEGQNVTLSCEQNLNHDAMYWYRQDPGQGLRLIYYSQIVNDFQKGDIAEGYSVSREKKESFPLTVTSAQKNPTAFYLCASRTTGGPSEQYFGPGTRLTVT.